This TCR beta chain derives from a study of neurological immune-mediated disorders. Findings and limits, study-wide: Neither clinical nor MRI features showed any association with the multiple sclerosis repertoire cluster, and the authors stated that larger cohorts are needed.

Trimming pared 0 bases from V and 4 bases from J, leaving 12 bases between. The V gene's germline CDR1 is DFQATT and CDR2 SNEGSKA (reference sequence). The CDR3 runs 15 residues. Synthesis of cDNA was accomplished via 5'RACE employing 10-nucleotide random UMIs. TCRdb analysed the 5' RACE reads with MiXCR anew, one entry per CDR3 protein. The sample has about 95,000 distinct CDR3 sequences, around 3.4% seen once; the top ten hold 6%. At least ten counts were recorded for this clonotype. What it binds is unknown. The unsorted libraries originated from 2 million PBMCs that had been stored at -80 C. The chain employs TRBV20-1 and TRBJ1-4; D call uncertain. This TCR came from a woman between 18 and 30 years old with multiple sclerosis. The sequenced sample was PBMCs. CDR3 DNA sequence: TGCAGTGCTAGAGACTTAGGGTGGGGTAATGAAAAACTGTTTTTT. The encoded protein is CSARDLGWGNEKLFF.